The 25 T cell receptor beta chains below all came from one sample that was sequenced in a study of blood T cell repertoires in COVID-19. TCRdb's table, derived via immunoSEQ multiplex PCR, lists solely in-frame clones and lacks some. Altogether around 200,000 clones are present, approximately 86% being singletons, with the ten largest covering 10%. Material for sequencing was PBMCs or T cells enriched from blood (not recorded which). These receptors were taken from a young man with acute COVID-19.

The rearrangement uses TRBV9 and TRBJ2-5, with D unresolved. Trimming left V 3 bases short and J 4 bases short, with 10 bases between. Germline lookup yields CDR1 SGDLS and CDR2 YYNGEE. The CDR3 extends over 13 amino acids. CDR3 sequence (DNA): TGTGCCAGCAGCGACGACATACTAGAGACCCAGTACTTC. Translated: CASSDDILETQYF.

The rearrangement links TRBV10-3 to TRBJ2-1; 10 bases are a match to TRBD1. From germline, CDR1 is ENHRY and CDR2 SYGVKD. V dropped 6 bases and J dropped 4; count of bases not matched to a gene: 6. The length of the CDR3 is 15 residues. Here the CDR3 DNA reads TGTGCCATCAGCCCCGGGACAGGGGAGTACAATGAGCAGTTCTTC. Its translation is CAISPGTGEYNEQFF.

V usage is TRBV19 and J usage is TRBJ2-1, with 8 bases that match TRBD1. This CDR3 has 14 residues. After removal of 3 bases from V and 6 bases from J, the junction contained 4 bases not matched to a gene. Per germline, CDR1 LNHDA and CDR2 SQIVND (reference sequence). CDR3 region: CASSIQGAGNEQFF. CDR3 DNA sequence: TGTGCCAGTAGTATTCAGGGGGCAGGCAATGAGCAGTTCTTC.

The chain has TRBV4-2 and TRBJ2-1; 9 positions match TRBD2. The germline CDR1 and CDR2 sequences are LGHNA and YNFKEQ. J lost 4 bases, V lost 3 bases, and 10 bases had no gene match. The CDR3 runs 17 residues. Here the CDR3 reads CASSQAGASGAYNEQFF. CDR3 nucleotide sequence: TGTGCCAGCAGCCAGGCAGGCGCTAGCGGGGCATACAATGAGCAGTTCTTC.

At least ten counts were recorded for this clone. The rearrangement uses TRBV20-1 and TRBJ2-7; D uncertain. Germline V gene data show CDR1 as DFQATT and CDR2 as SNEGSKA (reference sequence). Deletions cut 0 bases from V and 7 bases from J, with 7 bases between. There are 11 residues in the CDR3. CDR3 residues: CSARDYREQYF. CDR3 coding DNA: TGCAGTGCTAGAGATTATCGGGAGCAGTACTTC.

The chain couples TRBV3-1 (or the pseudogene TRBV3-2) to TRBJ2-1; 13 bases map to TRBD2. This CDR3 comprises 15 residues. The junction had 5 bases not matched to a gene; V was cut back by 5 bases and J by 7 bases. Germline-derived CDR1 and CDR2 are LGHDT and YNNKEL (reference sequence). The CDR3 DNA is TGTGCCAGCAGCATACTAGCGGGAGGGGATAATGAGCAGTTCTTC. This translates into CASSILAGGDNEQFF.

The V gene is TRBV6-5, the J gene TRBJ1-1; 7 nucleotides match TRBD1. Per the germline V gene, CDR1 is MNHEY and CDR2 is SVGAGI. The CDR3 sequence is 13 residues long. With 8 bases clipped from V and 3 bases from J, the junction kept 6 bases outside the gene matches. CDR3 sequence: CASSAGGHTEAFF. CDR3 in DNA: TGTGCCAGCTCTGCAGGGGGACACACTGAAGCTTTCTTT.

A word on this clone: This could be a read error, since a much larger clone is one nucleotide away. Other DNA sequences in the sample encode the same CDR3. This chain connects TRBV28 to TRBJ2-5; 7 bases align to TRBD1. The CDR3 has 13 amino acids. Germline V CDR1 and CDR2: MDHEN, SYDVKM. J was trimmed by 2 bases and V by 6 bases; bases with no gene match: 3. The CDR3 DNA follows: TGTGCCAGCAGCTCGGGACAGCAAGAGACCCAGTACTTC. Its protein is CASSSGQQETQYF.

The V call is TRBV6-5, the J call TRBJ2-1; no clear D. Germline loops: CDR1 MNHEY, CDR2 SVGAGI. CDR3 length: 11 residues. V lost 8 bases to trimming and J lost 9 bases, with 11 bases between them. DNA for the CDR3: TGTGCCAGCGACGGCGGTTCTGAGCAGTTCTTC. It specifies CASDGGSEQFF.

The chain employs TRBV4-1 and TRBJ1-1; no clear D gene. Deletions cut 4 bases from V and 2 bases from J, with 11 bases between. The CDR3 sequence is 14 residues long. Germline-derived CDR1 and CDR2 are MGHRA and YSYEKL. CDR3 bases: TGCGCCAGCAGCCTTTATACGGGAAACACTGAAGCTTTCTTT. Translation gives CASSLYTGNTEAFF.

This clone was recorded a few times. The CDR3 DNA sequence: TGTGCCAGCAGCTCTACAGGACTAATAGCCAAAAACATTCAGTACTTC. This translates into CASSSTGLIAKNIQYF. The genes are TRBV11-3 and TRBJ2-4, with D maybe TRBD2 (6 bases). Trimming shortened V by 4 bases and J by 0 bases, and 13 bases separated the two germline ends. Germline CDR1 reads SGHNT; CDR2 reads YENEEA. This CDR3 is built from 16 residues.

This clone was seen a single time. The chain couples TRBV7-2 to TRBJ2-7; a possible D gene is TRBD1 (5 bases). Between the trimmed V and J ends, which lost 4 bases and 6 bases, there was a span of 7 bases. This CDR3 spans 11 amino acids. Germline CDR1 SGHTA, CDR2 FQGNSA. CDR3 DNA sequence: TGTGCCAGCAGCTCAGGGATCGAGCAGTACTTC. This gives the protein CASSSGIEQYF.

The rearrangement joins TRBV5-5 to TRBJ2-7; 9 nucleotides line up with TRBD1. From germline, CDR1 is SGHKS and CDR2 YYEKEE (reference sequence). Losses at the gene ends were 4 bases for V and 2 bases for J; bases not matched to a gene: 1. There are 13 residues in the CDR3. The CDR3 reads CASSGTGTYEQYF. The DNA for the CDR3 is TGTGCCAGCAGCGGGACAGGGACCTACGAGCAGTACTTC.

The rearrangement links TRBV4-1 to TRBJ2-4; D ambiguous. The germline CDR1 and CDR2 sequences are MGHRA and YSYEKL. This CDR3 is built from 17 residues. Trimming removed 2 bases at V and 1 base at J, with 15 bases between. This CDR3 is CASSQIISSRAKNIQYF. In nucleotides, the CDR3 is TGCGCCAGCAGCCAAATCATTAGCTCTCGGGCCAAAAACATTCAGTACTTC.

The genes are TRBV21-1 and TRBJ1-5; no DNA check was done on the table's D call, TRBD1. TRBV21-1 is deemed a pseudogene. The CDR3 runs to 16 residues. The CDR3 protein is CASSARQGGSNQPQHF. The CDR3 DNA follows: TGTGCCAGCAGCGCCCGACAGGGGGGTAGCAATCAGCCCCAGCATTTT.

The chain joins TRBV24-1 to TRBJ2-7; the match to TRBD2 covers 10 bases. The V gene end was trimmed by 3 bases and the J gene end by 7 bases; junction bases not matched to a gene: 8. This CDR3 is 15 amino acids long. Per germline, CDR1 KGHDR and CDR2 SFDVKD. The CDR3 sequence: CATSDIAGGTGEQYF. In DNA form, the CDR3 reads TGTGCCACCAGTGATATAGCGGGAGGTACGGGGGAGCAGTACTTC.

The chain couples TRBV27 to TRBJ1-4; D is unclear. V lost 2 bases and J lost 0, with 7 bases in between. This CDR3 is 15 amino acids long. Germline CDR1 MNHEY, CDR2 SMNVEV (reference sequence). CDR3 protein: CASSLAGPTNEKLFF. In nucleotides, the CDR3 is TGTGCCAGCAGTTTAGCGGGCCCAACTAATGAAAAACTGTTTTTT.

The gene calls are TRBV3-1 (or the pseudogene TRBV3-2) and TRBJ2-3; D not resolved. The CDR3 is 15 residues long. CDR1 LGHDT and CDR2 YNNKEL come from the germline V gene (reference sequence). V lost 2 bases and J 5 bases, leaving 14 bases between the germline ends. CDR3 residues: CASSQTTFSGDTQYF. As DNA, the CDR3 is TGTGCCAGCAGCCAAACTACCTTTAGTGGAGATACGCAGTATTTT.

This rearrangement joins TRBV24-1 to TRBJ2-3; no reliable D call. Trimming shortened V by 5 bases and J by 3 bases, and 11 bases separated the two germline ends. The CDR3 covers 14 residues. Per the germline V gene, CDR1 is KGHDR and CDR2 is SFDVKD. The CDR3 region has the DNA TGTGCCACCAGTGGTAGCTATCTGACAGATACGCAGTATTTT. Protein product: CATSGSYLTDTQYF.

V usage is TRBV28 and J usage is TRBJ2-7, with 7 nucleotides matching TRBD1. The CDR3 covers 12 residues. Trimming removed 6 bases from V and 4 bases from J; junction bases left unmatched: 3. In germline, CDR1 is MDHEN, CDR2 SYDVKM. CDR3 nucleotides: TGTGCCAGCAGCCGGACAGGTTACGAGCAGTACTTC. Translated, it gives CASSRTGYEQYF.

The rearrangement joins TRBV11-2 to TRBJ2-2; TRBD1 might be the D (6 bases). The CDR3 extends over 15 amino acids. V was shortened by 6 bases and J by 0 bases, with 11 bases between the two germline ends. Per germline, CDR1 SGHAT and CDR2 FQNNGV. This chain's CDR3 is CASRPWTANTGELFF. The DNA of the CDR3 is TGTGCCAGCAGGCCTTGGACAGCGAACACCGGGGAGCTGTTTTTT.

This chain connects TRBV30 to TRBJ1-5; no reliable D call. V lost 2 bases, J lost 3 bases, and 11 bases lay in between. The germline V gene has CDR1 GTSNPN and CDR2 SVGIG (reference sequence). This CDR3 has 14 residues. This CDR3 reads CAWSTSQFNQPQHF. CDR3 DNA: TGTGCCTGGAGTACAAGTCAGTTCAATCAGCCCCAGCATTTT.

This clone came up once. This chain links TRBV19 with TRBJ2-2; D not resolved. The CDR3 covers 14 residues. V lost 5 bases to trimming and J lost 0 bases, with 7 bases between them. The germline V gene has CDR1 LNHDA and CDR2 SQIVND (reference sequence). CDR3: CASSRRSNTGELFF. CDR3 DNA: TGTGCCAGTAGTCGGCGGTCGAACACCGGGGAGCTGTTTTTT.

The chain is built from TRBV6-1 and TRBJ1-2; 12 nucleotides agree with TRBD1. The CDR3 is 16 amino acids. V shed 3 bases and J 8 bases; nucleotides not matched to a gene: 10. Germline-derived CDR1 and CDR2 are MNHNS and SASEGT. In DNA form, the CDR3 reads TGTGCCAGCAGTGAGGCCGGGACAGGGGGCTTCGGGGGCTACACCTTC. Translation: CASSEAGTGGFGGYTF.

This chain connects TRBV7-2 to TRBJ1-1; D gene uncertain. This CDR3 has 13 residues. CDR1 and CDR2 from the germline V gene are SGHTA and FQGNSA. V lost 1 base and J 7 bases, leaving 10 bases between the germline ends. The CDR3 sequence: CASSLVVRGEAFF. The CDR3 coding sequence is TGTGCCAGCAGCTTAGTGGTCAGAGGTGAAGCTTTCTTT.